This TCR beta chain appears in the sequencing data of a study of cytomegalovirus exposure and HLA in healthy donors. Primers for the PCR totalled 60 Vbeta and 13 Jbeta. Clones were read by immunoSEQ multiplex PCR, and TCRdb kept only the in-frame ones, dropping some. This sample has under 200,000 clones, with 80% found just once. Study outcomes and limitations: HLA restriction was apparent for most CMV-associated TCR beta chains in a later analysis.

This CDR3 has 15 amino acids. CDR1 and CDR2 from the germline V gene are SGDLS and YYNGEE. The trim removed 0 bases at V and 4 bases at J, leaving 6 bases unmatched. A note on this clone: Its antigen is undetermined.

The receptor was isolated from a man aged 25 to 40 in good health and CMV-seronegative. The V and J genes are TRBV9 and TRBJ1-1; 7 bases are a match to TRBD1. Sequencing used PBMCs. CDR3 in amino acids: CASSVDGQAPTEAFF. The CDR3 coding sequence is TGTGCCAGCAGCGTAGACGGACAGGCCCCCACTGAAGCTTTCTTT.